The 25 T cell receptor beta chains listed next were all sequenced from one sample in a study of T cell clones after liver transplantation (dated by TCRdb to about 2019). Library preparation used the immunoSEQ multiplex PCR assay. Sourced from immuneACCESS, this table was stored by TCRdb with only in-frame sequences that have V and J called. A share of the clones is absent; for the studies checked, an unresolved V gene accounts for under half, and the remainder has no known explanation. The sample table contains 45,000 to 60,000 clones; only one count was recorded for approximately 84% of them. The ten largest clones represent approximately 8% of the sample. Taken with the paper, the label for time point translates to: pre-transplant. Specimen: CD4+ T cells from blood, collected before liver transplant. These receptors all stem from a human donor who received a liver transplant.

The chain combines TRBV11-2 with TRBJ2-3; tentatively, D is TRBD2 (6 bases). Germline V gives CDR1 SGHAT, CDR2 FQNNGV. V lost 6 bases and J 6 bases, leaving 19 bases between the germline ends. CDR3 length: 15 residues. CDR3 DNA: TGTGCCAGCAGTTCCATTCGGGGGTCCGGGGATACGCAGTATTTT. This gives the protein CASSSIRGSGDTQYF.

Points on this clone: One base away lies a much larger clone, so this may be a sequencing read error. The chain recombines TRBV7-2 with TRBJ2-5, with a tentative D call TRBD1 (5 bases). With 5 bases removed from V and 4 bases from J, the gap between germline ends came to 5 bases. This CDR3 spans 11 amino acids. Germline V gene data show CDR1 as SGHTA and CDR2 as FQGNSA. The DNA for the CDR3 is TGTGCCAGCAGCCAGGGAGAGACCCAGTACTTC. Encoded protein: CASSQGETQYF.

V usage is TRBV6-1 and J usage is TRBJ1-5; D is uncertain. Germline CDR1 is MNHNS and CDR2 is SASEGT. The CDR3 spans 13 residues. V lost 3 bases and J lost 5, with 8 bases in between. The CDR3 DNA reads TGTGCCAGCAGTGAGGTGTCGCATCAGCCCCAGCATTTT. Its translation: CASSEVSHQPQHF.

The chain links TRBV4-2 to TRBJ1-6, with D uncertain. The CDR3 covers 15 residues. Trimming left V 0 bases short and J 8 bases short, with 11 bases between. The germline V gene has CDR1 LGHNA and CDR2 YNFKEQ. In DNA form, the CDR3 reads TGTGCCAGCAGCCAAGATTGGAAATGGGATTCACCCCTCCACTTT. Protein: CASSQDWKWDSPLHF.

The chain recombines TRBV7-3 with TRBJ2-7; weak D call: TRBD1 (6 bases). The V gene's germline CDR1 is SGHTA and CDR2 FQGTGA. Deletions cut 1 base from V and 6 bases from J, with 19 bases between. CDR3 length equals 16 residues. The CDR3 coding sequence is TGTGCCAGCAGCTTAAGGGTGGGACACCCAGCCCCCGAGCAGTACTTC. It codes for CASSLRVGHPAPEQYF.

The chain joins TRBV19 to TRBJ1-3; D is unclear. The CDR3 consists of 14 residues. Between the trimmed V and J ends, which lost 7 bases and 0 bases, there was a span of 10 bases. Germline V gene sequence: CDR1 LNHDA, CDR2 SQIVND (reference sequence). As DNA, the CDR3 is TGTGCCAGTACAGGTGCTTACTCTGGAAACACCATATATTTT. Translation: CASTGAYSGNTIYF. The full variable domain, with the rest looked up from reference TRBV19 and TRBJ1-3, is DGGITQSPKYLFRKEGQNVTLSCEQNLNHDAMYWYRQDPGQGLRLIYYSQIVNDFQKGDIAEGYSVSREKKESFPLTVTSAQKNPTAFYLCASTGAYSGNTIYFGEGSWLTVV.

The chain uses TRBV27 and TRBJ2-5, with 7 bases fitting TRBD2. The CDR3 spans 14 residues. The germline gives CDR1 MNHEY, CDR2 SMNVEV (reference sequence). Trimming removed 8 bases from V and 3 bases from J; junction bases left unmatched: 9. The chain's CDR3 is CASGVLAKKETQYF. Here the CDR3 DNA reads TGTGCCAGCGGCGTACTAGCGAAAAAAGAGACCCAGTACTTC.

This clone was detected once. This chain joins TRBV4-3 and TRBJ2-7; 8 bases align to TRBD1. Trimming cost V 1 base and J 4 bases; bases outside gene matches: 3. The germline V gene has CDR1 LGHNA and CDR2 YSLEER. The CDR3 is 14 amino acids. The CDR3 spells CASSQGTGLYEQYF. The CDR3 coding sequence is TGCGCCAGCAGCCAAGGGACAGGGCTTTACGAGCAGTACTTC.

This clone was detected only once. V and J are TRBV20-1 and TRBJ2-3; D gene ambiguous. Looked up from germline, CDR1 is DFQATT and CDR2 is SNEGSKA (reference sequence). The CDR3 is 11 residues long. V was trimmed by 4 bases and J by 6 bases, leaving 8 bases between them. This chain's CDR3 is CSANTGDTQYF. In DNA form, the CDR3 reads TGCAGTGCTAATACCGGCGATACGCAGTATTTT.

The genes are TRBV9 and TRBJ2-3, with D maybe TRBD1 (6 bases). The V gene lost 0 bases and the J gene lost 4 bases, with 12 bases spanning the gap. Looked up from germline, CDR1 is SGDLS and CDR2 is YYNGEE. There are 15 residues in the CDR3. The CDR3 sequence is CASSVAARGADTQYF. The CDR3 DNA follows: TGTGCCAGCAGCGTAGCGGCCAGGGGAGCAGATACGCAGTATTTT.

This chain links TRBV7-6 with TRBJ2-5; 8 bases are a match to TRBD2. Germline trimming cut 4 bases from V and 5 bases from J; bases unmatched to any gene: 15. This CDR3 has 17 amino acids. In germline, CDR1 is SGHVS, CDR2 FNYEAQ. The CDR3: CASSYSPRLAPGETQYF. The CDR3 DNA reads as TGTGCCAGCAGCTATAGTCCCAGACTAGCGCCGGGGGAGACCCAGTACTTC.

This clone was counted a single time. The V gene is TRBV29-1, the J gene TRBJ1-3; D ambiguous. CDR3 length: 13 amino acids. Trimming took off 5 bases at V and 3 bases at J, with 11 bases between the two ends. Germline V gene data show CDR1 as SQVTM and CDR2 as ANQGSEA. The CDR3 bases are TGCAGCGTTCGGGCCAACAATGGAAACACCATATATTTT. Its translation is CSVRANNGNTIYF.

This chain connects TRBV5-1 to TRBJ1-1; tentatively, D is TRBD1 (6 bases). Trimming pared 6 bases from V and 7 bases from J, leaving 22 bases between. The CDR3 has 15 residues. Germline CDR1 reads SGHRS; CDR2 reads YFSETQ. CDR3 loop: CASTPRGGGRGEAFF. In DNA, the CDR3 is TGCGCCAGCACACCCCGAGGGGGGGGGCGAGGTGAAGCTTTCTTT.

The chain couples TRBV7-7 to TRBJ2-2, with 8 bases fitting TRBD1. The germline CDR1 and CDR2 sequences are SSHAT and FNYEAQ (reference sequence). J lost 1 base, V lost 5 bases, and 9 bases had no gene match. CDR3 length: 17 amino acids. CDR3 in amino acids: CASSASPGTGNTGELFF. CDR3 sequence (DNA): TGTGCCAGCAGCGCGAGTCCCGGGACAGGGAACACCGGGGAGCTGTTTTTT.

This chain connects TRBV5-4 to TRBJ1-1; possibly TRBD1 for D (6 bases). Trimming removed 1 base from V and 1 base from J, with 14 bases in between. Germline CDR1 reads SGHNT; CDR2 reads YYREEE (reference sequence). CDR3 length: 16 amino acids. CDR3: CASSLPGQGGNTEAFF. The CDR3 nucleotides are TGTGCCAGCAGCTTGCCGGGACAAGGAGGGAACACTGAAGCTTTCTTT.

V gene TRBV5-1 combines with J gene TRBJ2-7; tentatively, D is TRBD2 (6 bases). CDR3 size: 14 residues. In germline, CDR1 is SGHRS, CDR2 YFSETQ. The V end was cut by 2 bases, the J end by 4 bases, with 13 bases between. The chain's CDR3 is CASSFSGDGYEQYF. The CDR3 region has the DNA TGCGCCAGCAGCTTCTCGGGAGATGGGTACGAGCAGTACTTC.

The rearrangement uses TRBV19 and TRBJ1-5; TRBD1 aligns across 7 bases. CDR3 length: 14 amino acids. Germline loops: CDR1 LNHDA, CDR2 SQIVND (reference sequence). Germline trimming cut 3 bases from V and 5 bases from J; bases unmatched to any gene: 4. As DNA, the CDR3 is TGTGCCAGTAGTATGGGGACAGTTGATCAGCCCCAGCATTTT. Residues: CASSMGTVDQPQHF.

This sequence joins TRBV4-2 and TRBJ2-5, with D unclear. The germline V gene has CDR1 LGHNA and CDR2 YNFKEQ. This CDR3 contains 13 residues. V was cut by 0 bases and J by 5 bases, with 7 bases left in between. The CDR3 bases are TGTGCCAGCAGCCAAGATACCGGGGAGACCCAGTACTTC. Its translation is CASSQDTGETQYF.

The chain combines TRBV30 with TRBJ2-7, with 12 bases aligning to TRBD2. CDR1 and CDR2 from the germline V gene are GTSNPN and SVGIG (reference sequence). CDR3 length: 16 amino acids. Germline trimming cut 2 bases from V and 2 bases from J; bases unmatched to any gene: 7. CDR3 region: CAWSRPLAGGTYEQYF. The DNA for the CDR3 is TGTGCCTGGAGTCGTCCACTAGCGGGAGGTACCTACGAGCAGTACTTC.

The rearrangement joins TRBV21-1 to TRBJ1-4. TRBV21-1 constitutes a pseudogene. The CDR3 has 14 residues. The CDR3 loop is CARPRDFGNEKLFF. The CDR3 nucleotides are TGTGCCAGACCTCGGGACTTTGGTAATGAAAAACTGTTTTTT.

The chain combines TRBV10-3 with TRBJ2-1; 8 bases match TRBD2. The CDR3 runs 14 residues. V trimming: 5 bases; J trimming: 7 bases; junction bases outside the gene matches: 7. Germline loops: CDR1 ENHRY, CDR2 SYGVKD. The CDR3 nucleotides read TGTGCCATCAGTCGGGGGGGCCCTAATAATGAGCAGTTCTTC. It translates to CAISRGGPNNEQFF.

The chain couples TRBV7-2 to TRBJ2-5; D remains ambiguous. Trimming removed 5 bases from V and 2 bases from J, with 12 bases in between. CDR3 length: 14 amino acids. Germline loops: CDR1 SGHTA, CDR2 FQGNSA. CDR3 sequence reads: CASSPRLGQETQYF. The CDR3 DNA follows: TGTGCCAGCAGCCCTCGACTGGGGCAAGAGACCCAGTACTTC. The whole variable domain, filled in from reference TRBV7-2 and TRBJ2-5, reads GAGVSQSPSNKVTEKGKDVELRCDPISGHTALYWYRQSLGQGLEFLIYFQGNSAPDKSGLPSDRFSAERTGGSVSTLTIQRTQQEDSAVYLCASSPRLGQETQYFGPGTRLLVL.

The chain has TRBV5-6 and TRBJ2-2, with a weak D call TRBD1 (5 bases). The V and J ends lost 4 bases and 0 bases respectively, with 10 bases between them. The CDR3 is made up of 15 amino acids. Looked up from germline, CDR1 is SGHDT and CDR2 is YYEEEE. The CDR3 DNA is TGTGCCAGCAGCCCAGGGAACGCGAACACCGGGGAGCTGTTTTTT. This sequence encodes CASSPGNANTGELFF.

The CDR3 sequence: CASSYSVSGVQETQYF. In nucleotides, the CDR3 is TGTGCCAGCAGTTACTCGGTTAGCGGGGTCCAAGAGACCCAGTACTTC. This sequence joins TRBV6-6 and TRBJ2-5; 8 bases fit TRBD2. This CDR3 has 16 residues. Germline lookup yields CDR1 MNHNY and CDR2 SVGAGI (reference sequence). The V and J ends lost 0 bases and 1 base, in that order; junction bases with no gene match: 4.

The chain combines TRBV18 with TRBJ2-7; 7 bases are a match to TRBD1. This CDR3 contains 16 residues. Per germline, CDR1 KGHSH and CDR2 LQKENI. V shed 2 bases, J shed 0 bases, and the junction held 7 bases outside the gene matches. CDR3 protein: CASSPRQGEGSYEQYF. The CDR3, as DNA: TGTGCCAGCTCACCAAGACAGGGAGAGGGCTCCTACGAGCAGTACTTC.